This T cell receptor beta chain was observed in a study of human T cells and chemical hapten exposure. V lost 0 bases and J lost 2, with 13 bases in between. CDR1 is LGHNT, CDR2 FRNRAP, per germline. This CDR3 comprises 16 residues. Individual cDNA molecules received unique molecular identifiers in the library. Authors' processing steps: Sequenced samples showed a median of approximately 100,000 TCRs each, with counts running from roughly 23,000 to 700,000. TCRdb reprocessed the reads with MiXCR, giving one entry per CDR3 protein. The V and J calls follow TCRdb's processing rather than the paper's. The data contain about 120,000 distinct CDR3 sequences, approximately 9.3% of them seen just once; the ten biggest clones take up roughly 1.3%. This clonotype was picked up many times. Whole blood, unfractionated, served as the material for total RNA extraction.

Sequencing used whole blood. The chain carries TRBV12-5 and TRBJ2-5; D remains ambiguous. The receptor's source is a human donor in good health. Some clones in this sample may be carry-over from other donors' samples. The CDR3 is CASGLVTTHLQETQYF. The CDR3 DNA reads as TGTGCTAGTGGTTTGGTAACGACACACCTTCAAGAGACCCAGTACTTC.